The present TCR beta chain was sequenced within a study of CD8 T cells in ankylosing spondylitis. Each TCR beta library was made by quantitative 5'-RACE that incorporated molecular barcodes. TCRdb re-derived calls from the 5' RACE reads in MiXCR, one entry per CDR3 protein. This table has 700,000 to 1,000,000 distinct CDR3 sequences, 12% appearing once. This CDR3 is 13 amino acids long. V was trimmed by 7 bases and J by 4 bases, leaving 16 bases between them. The germline CDR1 and CDR2 sequences are SQVTM and ANQGSEA. Study-level points and caveats: The clones that were linked to disease were reported to be significantly enriched in matched synovial fluid samples from ankylosing spondylitis patients. CD8+ by phenotype, disease-linked clones were relatively rare in peripheral blood. Earlier work had already found some motif variants in reactive arthritis synovial fluid and blood. Among TCR beta sequences, a motif of eight highly homologous variants appeared characteristic of ankylosing spondylitis blood.

This clonotype was recorded at least ten times. Antigen unknown. The sequence derives from a male donor with ankylosing spondylitis. The sample taken for sequencing was blood, either unsorted or a sorted T cell fraction (not recorded which). The chain links TRBV29-1 to TRBJ1-1; D gene uncertain. CDR3 sequence reads: CSARSGSRTEAFF. The CDR3 nucleotides are TGCAGCGCCCGGTCCGGCAGTCGCACTGAAGCTTTCTTT.